This T cell receptor (beta chain) was observed in a study of T cells in Graves' hyperthyroidism and ophthalmopathy. In the study overall: The blood sample was taken at first diagnosis, before treatment began.

This clonotype came up many times. Antigen: not known. Looked up from germline, CDR1 is KGHSH and CDR2 is LQKENI. Germline trimming cut 5 bases from V and 4 bases from J; bases unmatched to any gene: 13. The CDR3 loop spans 17 amino acids. Study-wide findings and caveats: The blood repertoire included most of the expanded thyroid clonotypes above 0.001.

Amplification targeted TCR beta CDR3 regions from RNA transcripts. HTBI primers drove first-round RT-PCR of the TCR CDR3. TCRdb re-derived calls from the multiplex PCR reads in MiXCR, one entry per CDR3 protein. Among about 510,000 distinct CDR3 sequences, approximately 15% were seen once, and the ten largest hold roughly 13%. Graves' hyperthyroidism is called stable when ophthalmopathy does not progress within 18 months. From approximately 9.5 ml of fresh peripheral blood, PBMCs were isolated. V and J are TRBV18 and TRBJ2-3; 9 nucleotides line up with TRBD2. Sequencing was carried out using blood. The sequence was collected from a woman aged 35 to 49 with Graves' hyperthyroidism. The CDR3 region has the DNA TGTGCCAGCTCAGCAACCCACATAGCGGGAGCGGCAGATACGCAGTATTTT. Encoded protein: CASSATHIAGAADTQYF.